A selection of T cell receptor beta chains follows, all from one sample in a study of control samples from healthy donors and cancer patients. Method: immunoSEQ multiplex PCR; TCRdb's copy keeps in-frame clones and lacks some. The profile shows 75,000 to 100,000 clones, about four fifths of them singletons. Source material: blood. The source of these receptors is a man in his 60s in good health. CDR3s include the opening cysteine and the closing phenylalanine or tryptophan. A D gene is named only where the DNA matches it firmly. Clone size appears in some rows only: once, few, many, or a class for an expanded clone.

clone_size	d_call	v_call	j_call	cdr3_aa	cdr3_nt
.	.	TRBV19	TRBJ2-3	CASRKRHPGPQGDADTQYF	TGTGCCAGTAGGAAAAGACACCCGGGCCCCCAAGGTGATGCGGATACGCAGTATTTT
.	.	TRBV5-1	TRBJ2-5	CASRRETGKMAQYF	TGCGCCAGCAGGAGGGAAACAGGTAAGATGGCCCAGTACTTC
few	.	TRBV3-1/TRBV3-2	TRBJ2-7	CASSQESSPEQYF	TGTGCCAGCAGCCAAGAATCCTCCCCAGAGCAGTACTTC
few	TRBD2	TRBV9	TRBJ2-5	CASSSSGGAGETQYF	TGTGCCAGCAGCTCTAGCGGGGGGGCCGGGGAGACCCAGTACTTC
.	.	TRBV10-3	TRBJ2-7	CAISDIPYEQYF	TGTGCCATCAGTGATATACCCTACGAGCAGTACTTC
.	.	TRBV4-2	TRBJ1-6	CASSTTGENSPLHF	TGTGCCAGCAGTACGACAGGAGAAAATTCACCCCTCCACTTT
.	.	TRBV7-9	TRBJ1-4	CASSRTQGGTNEKLFF	TGTGCCAGCAGCCGCACCCAGGGAGGCACTAATGAAAAACTGTTTTTT
few	.	TRBV13	TRBJ1-1	CASNKGQRDTEAFF	TGTGCCAGCAACAAAGGCCAGCGGGACACTGAAGCTTTCTTT
.	.	TRBV25-1	TRBJ2-2	CASRQGGTGELFF	TGTGCCAGCAGACAGGGCGGCACCGGGGAGCTGTTTTTT
.	TRBD1	TRBV18	TRBJ2-2	CASSPVRTGGNTGELFF	TGTGCCAGCTCACCCGTCCGGACAGGGGGGAACACCGGGGAGCTGTTTTTT
few	.	TRBV5-8	TRBJ1-6	CASSLDRSGLNNSPLHF	TGTGCCAGCAGCTTGGACCGCTCGGGGTTGAATAATTCACCCCTCCACTTT
.	.	TRBV13	TRBJ2-3	CASSLGGHFAGDTQYF	TGTGCCAGCAGCTTAGGGGGACATTTCGCGGGAGATACGCAGTATTTT
.	TRBD2	TRBV5-4	TRBJ2-1	CASSPGTSGRRSGNEQFF	TGTGCCAGCAGCCCGGGGACTAGCGGGAGGAGGAGCGGCAATGAGCAGTTCTTC
.	.	TRBV9	TRBJ1-3	CASSAGHLSSGNTIYF	TGTGCCAGCAGCGCAGGTCATCTGTCCTCTGGAAACACCATATATTTT
.	.	TRBV2	TRBJ2-7	CASSDGGTVIEQYF	TGTGCCAGCAGTGATGGAGGGACGGTCATCGAGCAGTACTTC
.	.	TRBV30	TRBJ1-2	CAWGQINYGYTF	TGTGCCTGGGGACAAATTAACTATGGCTACACCTTC
.	.	TRBV27	TRBJ1-1	CASSLRGGEGTEAFF	TGTGCCAGCAGTTTAAGGGGGGGCGAGGGCACTGAAGCTTTCTTT
.	TRBD1	TRBV5-3	TRBJ1-1	CARSRTGGADTEAFF	TGTGCCAGAAGCCGGACAGGGGGCGCGGACACTGAAGCTTTCTTT
.	TRBD2	TRBV19	TRBJ2-3	CASSIRGGMKDTQYF	TGTGCCAGTAGTATCCGCGGGGGGATGAAAGATACGCAGTATTTT
.	.	TRBV24-1	TRBJ1-4	CATSVYQGGVEKLFF	TGTGCCACCAGTGTGTACCAGGGAGGTGTAGAAAAACTGTTTTTT
.	.	TRBV2	TRBJ2-3	CASSEGQGLLNTQYF	TGTGCCAGCAGTGAAGGGCAGGGCCTTTTAAATACGCAGTATTTT
.	.	TRBV10-3	TRBJ1-4	CAISESRDEGEKLFF	TGTGCCATCAGTGAGTCCCGTGACGAGGGTGAAAAACTGTTTTTT
few	TRBD2	TRBV2	TRBJ2-1	CASSVFAGGRTNEQFF	TGTGCCAGCAGTGTCTTCGCGGGAGGGCGGACCAATGAGCAGTTCTTC
.	TRBD2	TRBV12-3/TRBV12-4	TRBJ2-1	CASTQGVGGPGFF	TGTGCCAGCACCCAAGGAGTGGGAGGGCCCGGATTCTTC
once	TRBD1	TRBV19	TRBJ1-2	CASSTTGNYGYTF	TGTGCCAGTAGTACGACAGGGAACTATGGCTACACCTTC
.	.	TRBV3-1/TRBV3-2	TRBJ2-6	CASSQDLGLSSGANVLTF	TGTGCCAGCAGCCAAGATTTGGGGTTGAGTTCTGGGGCCAACGTCCTGACTTTC
once	.	TRBV9	TRBJ2-5	CASSVGNSQETQYF	TGTGCCAGCAGCGTAGGCAACAGCCAAGAGACCCAGTACTTC
.	.	TRBV25-1	TRBJ2-6	CASSGLDSSGANVLTF	TGTGCCAGCAGTGGCCTAGACAGCTCTGGGGCCAACGTCCTGACTTTC